The clone carrying this TCR beta chain was counted only a few times. Primers included in the PCR were 60 Vbeta and 13 Jbeta primers. Repertoires were generated with immunoSEQ multiplex PCR, while TCRdb's copy carries only in-frame clones and drops some. The profile covers 90,000 to 130,000 clones, with around 74% appearing a single time and roughly 4.4% taken by the ten largest. This sample was included in a study of cytomegalovirus exposure and HLA in healthy donors. Germline CDR1 is MNHNS and CDR2 is SASEGT. This CDR3 has 16 residues. The V end was cut by 2 bases, the J end by 7 bases, with 20 bases between.

This chain connects TRBV6-1 to TRBJ1-1, with D perhaps matching TRBD1 (5 bases). The TCR comes from a man aged 25 to 40 in good health and CMV-seropositive. What was sequenced was PBMCs. The CDR3 spells CASSEWFWNAGGEAFF. The CDR3 coding sequence is TGTGCCAGCAGTGAATGGTTCTGGAACGCGGGGGGTGAAGCTTTCTTT.